These 20 T cell receptor beta chains were all obtained from the same sample, sequenced in a study of PD-1 blockade in classical Hodgkin lymphoma (dated by TCRdb to 2018 to 2020). Library preparation used the immunoSEQ multiplex PCR assay. Held by TCRdb, this immuneACCESS table contains in-frame sequences only and omits some clones. Under half of the omission traces to an unresolved V gene where checked; the cause of the rest is unknown. The sample profile shows some 30,000 clones; 88% of them were found once. In total, the top ten clones hold 0.95% to 1.5% of the sample. The time point label here, explained by the study, means: newly diagnosed, previously untreated cHL patient sample. A Miltenyi CD4+ T cell isolation kit was used for magnetic negative selection to purify CD4+ T cells from thawed PBMCs. The sequenced sample was CD4+ T cells from blood. The receptors here all came from a human donor with classical Hodgkin lymphoma.

V usage is TRBV5-1 and J usage is TRBJ2-1; D might be TRBD1 (5 bases). The germline CDR1 and CDR2 sequences are SGHRS and YFSETQ. The CDR3 is 14 residues long. V dropped 0 bases and J dropped 8 bases, with 12 bases sitting between them. The CDR3 reads CASSLGPGQDEQFF. As DNA, the CDR3 is TGCGCCAGCAGCTTGGGACCAGGACAAGATGAGCAGTTCTTC. The full variable domain, with the rest looked up from reference TRBV5-1 and TRBJ2-1, is KAGVTQTPRYLIKTRGQQVTLSCSPISGHRSVSWYQQTPGQGLQFLFEYFSETQRNKGNFPGRFSGRQFSNSRSEMNVSTLELGDSALYLCASSLGPGQDEQFFGPGTRLTVL.

This clone appeared a few times. The chain couples TRBV6-1 to TRBJ1-2; no reliable D call. CDR1 and CDR2 (germline): MNHNS, SASEGT. The CDR3 contains 14 residues. Trimming took 6 bases from V and 2 from J, leaving 13 bases between them. CDR3 residues: CASRAQASNYGYTF. CDR3 bases: TGTGCCAGCAGGGCCCAGGCTTCGAACTATGGCTACACCTTC.

This CDR3 reads CASSLVYRGRYEQFF. CDR3 nucleotides: TGTGCCAGCAGCTTAGTGTACAGGGGGCGTTATGAGCAGTTCTTC. The rearrangement links TRBV7-9 to TRBJ2-1, with TRBD1 matching 9 bases. V trimming: 1 base; J trimming: 8 bases; junction bases outside the gene matches: 6. The CDR3 has 15 amino acids. CDR1 and CDR2 (germline): SEHNR, FQNEAQ (reference sequence).

The chain uses TRBV19 and TRBJ2-1; TRBD2 matches at 10 bases. The J segment lost 7 bases and the V segment lost 7 bases, leaving 10 bases of the junction unmatched. The CDR3 covers 15 residues. Germline loops: CDR1 LNHDA, CDR2 SQIVND (reference sequence). The CDR3 sequence is CASTPSGRAMNEQFF. In nucleotides, the CDR3 is TGTGCCAGTACTCCCAGCGGGAGGGCTATGAATGAGCAGTTCTTC.

The rearrangement joins TRBV7-3 to TRBJ1-5, with 7 nucleotides matching TRBD1. With V trimmed by 1 base and J by 0 bases, 9 bases remained unmatched. From germline, CDR1 is SGHTA and CDR2 FQGTGA. The CDR3 has 18 amino acids. The CDR3 sequence: CASSLRGGDSYSNQPQHF. The CDR3 coding sequence is TGTGCCAGCAGCTTAAGAGGGGGCGACTCATATAGCAATCAGCCCCAGCATTTT.

This clone occurred a few times. The chain combines TRBV28 with TRBJ1-2, with D uncertain. The CDR3 contains 12 residues. Germline values: CDR1 MDHEN, CDR2 SYDVKM. V gave up 0 bases and J gave up 4 bases, with 3 bases separating them. The CDR3 reads CASSLWPYGYTF. The CDR3 DNA reads TGTGCCAGCAGTTTATGGCCCTATGGCTACACCTTC.

V and J are TRBV7-2 and TRBJ1-1; D not certain. The length of the CDR3 is 14 residues. The V gene lost 5 bases and the J gene lost 5 bases, with 15 bases spanning the gap. Germline CDR1 SGHTA, CDR2 FQGNSA. As DNA, the CDR3 is TGTGCCAGCAGCCCCTTTATGTCAGCTACTGAAGCTTTCTTT. This sequence encodes CASSPFMSATEAFF.

The chain employs TRBV7-9 and TRBJ2-5; no definite D call. The CDR3 is 11 amino acids. V dropped 2 bases and J dropped 3 bases, with 1 base sitting between them. Germline CDR1 reads SEHNR; CDR2 reads FQNEAQ (reference sequence). The chain's CDR3 is CASSLKETQYF. CDR3 bases: TGTGCCAGCAGCTTAAAAGAGACCCAGTACTTC.

The rearrangement joins TRBV6-1 to TRBJ2-7, with TRBD2 matching 8 bases. The CDR3 totals 14 residues. The germline CDR1 and CDR2 sequences are MNHNS and SASEGT. Trimming took 10 bases from V and 6 from J; bases not matched to a gene: 14. The CDR3 is CATPSVAGLSEQYF. The CDR3 DNA sequence: TGTGCCACTCCATCGGTAGCGGGGCTGTCCGAGCAGTACTTC.

In this sample, this clone turned up once. V gene TRBV6-5 combines with J gene TRBJ2-2, with 10 bases aligning to TRBD1. The CDR3 is 15 residues long. Trimming cost V 6 bases and J 6 bases; bases outside gene matches: 7. In germline, CDR1 is MNHEY, CDR2 SVGAGI. In nucleotides, the CDR3 is TGTGCCAGCAGAAGACAGGGGGCCGGAGCCGGGGAGCTGTTTTTT. Its protein product is CASRRQGAGAGELFF.

The chain is built from TRBV25-1 and TRBJ2-6; D not certain. This CDR3 region has 14 residues. Trimming left V 9 bases short and J 2 bases short, with 11 bases between. CDR1 and CDR2 (germline): MGHDK, SYGVNS. Written as DNA, the CDR3 is TGTGCCAGGACCTCAGGACCTGGGGCCAACGTCCTGACTTTC. Amino acids: CARTSGPGANVLTF.

V is TRBV7-9 and J is TRBJ2-1, with no clear D. The CDR3 runs 13 residues. In germline, CDR1 is SEHNR, CDR2 FQNEAQ (reference sequence). The ends were cut back, 1 base at V and 9 bases at J, with 10 bases in the middle. The CDR3: CASSLELTGEQFF. The CDR3 region has the DNA TGTGCCAGCAGCTTAGAACTAACGGGTGAGCAGTTCTTC. Full variable domain (outside the CDR3, taken from reference TRBV7-9 and TRBJ2-1): DTGVSQNPRHKITKRGQNVTFRCDPISEHNRLYWYRQTLGQGPEFLTYFQNEAQLEKSRLLSDRFSAERPKGSFSTLEIQRTEQGDSAMYLCASSLELTGEQFFGPGTRLTVL.

The CDR3 is CASSLEGAVNSEAFF. The CDR3 DNA is TGTGCCAGCAGCTTGGAGGGGGCGGTAAATTCTGAAGCTTTCTTT. This chain connects TRBV5-4 to TRBJ1-1, with TRBD1 matching 7 bases. The CDR3 is 15 amino acids. V dropped 0 bases and J dropped 6; count of bases not matched to a gene: 8. Looked up from germline, CDR1 is SGHNT and CDR2 is YYREEE (reference sequence). Using reference TRBV5-4 and TRBJ1-1 for the parts outside the CDR3, the full variable domain is ETGVTQSPTHLIKTRGQQVTLRCSSQSGHNTVSWYQQALGQGPQFIFQYYREEENGRGNFPPRFSGLQFPNYSSELNVNALELDDSALYLCASSLEGAVNSEAFFGQGTRLTVV.

The V and J genes are TRBV7-9 and TRBJ2-3; 12 bases are shared with TRBD2. The CDR3 covers 16 residues. Germline trimming cut 4 bases from V and 7 bases from J; bases unmatched to any gene: 9. Germline CDR1 reads SEHNR; CDR2 reads FQNEAQ (reference sequence). This chain's CDR3 is CASSSTSGRSRNTQYF. The CDR3 nucleotides are TGTGCCAGCAGCTCCACTAGCGGGAGGAGCAGGAATACGCAGTATTTT.

The rearrangement joins TRBV7-6 to TRBJ2-1; D gene ambiguous. V lost 5 bases to trimming and J lost 0 bases, with 11 bases between them. This CDR3 has 15 residues. In germline, CDR1 is SGHVS, CDR2 FNYEAQ. CDR3 DNA: TGTGCCAGCAGCCCTCGCTATCGCTCCTACAATGAGCAGTTCTTC. Translating it yields CASSPRYRSYNEQFF.

This rearrangement joins TRBV6-4 to TRBJ2-1, with 8 positions matching TRBD2. V shed 4 bases and J 4 bases; nucleotides not matched to a gene: 6. The CDR3 spans 15 residues. CDR1 is MRHNA, CDR2 SNTAGT, per germline. The CDR3 DNA sequence: TGTGCCAGCAGTGTGCCTAGCGGGCATTACAATGAGCAGTTCTTC. Its translation: CASSVPSGHYNEQFF.

The J gene is TRBJ1-1, the V gene TRBV29-1; perhaps TRBD1 as D (6 bases). The CDR3 runs 15 residues. The germline V gene has CDR1 SQVTM and CDR2 ANQGSEA. Trimming removed 1 base from V and 3 bases from J, with 15 bases in between. CDR3 DNA: TGCAGCGTTGAAGTGTCAGGGGTGGGGTACACTGAAGCTTTCTTT. Amino acids: CSVEVSGVGYTEAFF.

V usage is TRBV7-8 and J usage is TRBJ2-2; the match to TRBD2 covers 11 bases. The CDR3 extends over 18 amino acids. The V and J ends lost 1 base and 5 bases, in that order; junction bases with no gene match: 9. Per the germline V gene, CDR1 is SGHVS and CDR2 is FQNEAQ. This CDR3 reads CASSLVVPSGRRTGELFF. The CDR3 nucleotides read TGTGCCAGCAGCTTAGTGGTACCTAGCGGGAGGAGGACCGGGGAGCTGTTTTTT.

The rearrangement uses TRBV5-1 and TRBJ2-5; D may be TRBD2 (6 bases). Trimming shortened V by 6 bases and J by 2 bases, and 14 bases separated the two germline ends. CDR3 size: 14 residues. CDR1 and CDR2 (germline): SGHRS, YFSETQ. CDR3 sequence: CASKSASAQETQYF. CDR3 in DNA: TGCGCCAGCAAGAGCGCTAGCGCGCAAGAGACCCAGTACTTC.

The rearrangement links TRBV4-2 to TRBJ2-1; the D gene is possibly TRBD2 (6 bases). Between the trimmed V and J ends, which lost 1 base and 10 bases, there was a span of 11 bases. Germline loops: CDR1 LGHNA, CDR2 YNFKEQ. This CDR3 is built from 13 residues. The chain's CDR3 is CASSQGASEEQFF. DNA of the CDR3: TGTGCCAGCAGCCAAGGGGCTAGCGAGGAGCAGTTCTTC.